Listed below are T cell receptor beta chains from one sample, sequenced in a study of control samples from healthy donors and cancer patients. Libraries were prepared by immunoSEQ multiplex PCR; TCRdb keeps only in-frame clonotypes and omits some of them. This sample has 130,000 or so clones, with about nine tenths found just once. The sample was blood. The receptors originated from a woman in her forties or fifties in good health. Each CDR3 is given with its conserved first and last residue. The order of the fields is V gene, J gene, clone size, D gene, CDR3 DNA, CDR3 protein. The D gene is left open where the match is weak. Clone size, where shown, is once, few, many, or a class for clones that have expanded.

>TRBV7-8|TRBJ1-6|NA|TRBD1
TGTGCCAGCAGCCGACAGGGAGAAGCAGATTCACCCCTCCACTTT
CASSRQGEADSPLHF
>TRBV7-9|TRBJ1-3|NA|TRBD1
TGTGCCAGCAGCCGAGACAGGGTTCACGGAAACACCATATATTTT
CASSRDRVHGNTIYF
>TRBV9|TRBJ2-1|NA|TRBD2
TGTGCCAGCAGCTCCCTCTCCGGGGGGTTTTACAATGAGCAGTTCTTC
CASSSLSGGFYNEQFF
>TRBV19|TRBJ1-5|NA|TRBD1
TGTGCCAGTAGTCTACTACAGGGGATGGCCCAGCATTTT
CASSLLQGMAQHF
>TRBV20-1|TRBJ2-7|NA|TRBD2
TGCAGTGCAAGTAGACTAGCGGCGTCCTACGAGCAGTACTTC
CSASRLAASYEQYF
>TRBV5-1|TRBJ2-5|NA|TRBD2
TGCGCCAGCAGCCCGGGACTAGCAAAGCAAGAGACCCAGTACTTC
CASSPGLAKQETQYF
>TRBV5-6|TRBJ2-1|NA|NA
TGTGCCAGCAGCCCCTGGGGGCGGGGGTACAATGAGCAGTTCTTC
CASSPWGRGYNEQFF
>TRBV29-1|TRBJ1-5|NA|NA
TGCAGCGTTAGCCGGGGGAGCAATCAGCCCCAGCATTTT
CSVSRGSNQPQHF
>TRBV6-5|TRBJ1-2|NA|NA
TGTGCCAGCAGTTATAGACCTAACTATGGCTACACCTTC
CASSYRPNYGYTF
>TRBV7-9|TRBJ1-2|NA|TRBD1
TGTGCCAGCAGCCTAATGACAGGGGGGAACTATGGCTACACCTTC
CASSLMTGGNYGYTF
>TRBV27|TRBJ1-2|NA|NA
TGTGCCAGCAGTTTATCTTCCACAGGGCAACTTGGCTACACCTTC
CASSLSSTGQLGYTF
>TRBV5-1|TRBJ1-2|NA|NA
TGCGCCAGCAGCTTGACTCTGTCCAACTATGGCTACACCTTC
CASSLTLSNYGYTF
>TRBV15|TRBJ2-1|NA|NA
TGTGCCACCAGTATCAAGGCCTCTGACAATGAGCAGTTCTTC
CATSIKASDNEQFF
>TRBV5-4|TRBJ1-5|NA|NA
TGTGCCAGCAGCTTGGGCGGGAGCAATCAGCCCCAGCATTTT
CASSLGGSNQPQHF
>TRBV5-4|TRBJ2-7|NA|NA
TGTGCCAGCAGCTTGGCGGCAGGCACACCTCAGCAGTACTTC
CASSLAAGTPQQYF
>TRBV2|TRBJ2-7|NA|TRBD1
TGTGCCAGCAGGCAGGGGGCCGGGGGCCGGACCTACGAGCAGTACTTC
CASRQGAGGRTYEQYF
>TRBV19|TRBJ2-2|NA|NA
TGTGCCAGTAGTATATGGGCAGTAAGGACCGGGGAGCTGTTTTTT
CASSIWAVRTGELFF
>TRBV5-1|TRBJ2-4|NA|NA
TGCGCCAGCAGCCTAGGGACGGCCAAAAACATTCAGTACTTC
CASSLGTAKNIQYF
>TRBV10-3|TRBJ1-5|many|NA
TGTGCCATAAACGCCAGAGAAAATCAGCCCCAGCATTTT
CAINARENQPQHF
>TRBV18|TRBJ2-7|NA|NA
TGTGCCAGCTCACTAATGGCCTACGAGCAGTACTTC
CASSLMAYEQYF
>TRBV5-6|TRBJ2-1|NA|NA
TGTGCCAGCAGCTCGGACCTGGGCCGCGCCTACAATGAGCAGTTCTTC
CASSSDLGRAYNEQFF
>TRBV2|TRBJ1-2|NA|TRBD1
TGTGCCAGCAGTGAAGGGAGTCCCGGGACAGGGAATGGCTACACCTTC
CASSEGSPGTGNGYTF
>TRBV18|TRBJ2-1|NA|NA
TGTGCCAGCTCACCGCCAGGCAGGGCCTCCTACAATGAGCAGTTCTTC
CASSPPGRASYNEQFF
>TRBV6-1|TRBJ1-5|NA|TRBD1
TGTGCCAGTACAGGGGGCGCGGGCCATCAGCCCCAGCATTTT
CASTGGAGHQPQHF
>TRBV9|TRBJ1-2|NA|NA
TGTGCCAGCAGCCCGAACAGGGTAGGTGTTGGCTACACCTTC
CASSPNRVGVGYTF
>TRBV7-8|TRBJ2-3|NA|TRBD2
TGTGCCAGCAGCTTAGTGGGACTAGCGGGGGGCCGGAGCACGCAGTATTTT
CASSLVGLAGGRSTQYF
>TRBV3-1/TRBV3-2|TRBJ2-5|NA|TRBD1
TGTGCCAGCAGCCACGGGACAGGGAGTTGGGAGACCCAGTACTTC
CASSHGTGSWETQYF
>TRBV6-5|TRBJ1-1|once|NA
TGTGCCGCCCGCTGGGCGGGGGTGGACACTGAAGCTTTCTTT
CAARWAGVDTEAFF
>TRBV12-3/TRBV12-4|TRBJ1-1|NA|NA
TGTGCCAGCAGCCCCACCCCGGGCACTGAAGCTTTCTTT
CASSPTPGTEAFF
>TRBV12-3/TRBV12-4|TRBJ1-2|NA|TRBD1
TGTGCCAGCGGACAGGGGGAGGGCTACACCTTC
CASGQGEGYTF
>TRBV5-1|TRBJ2-3|NA|NA
TGCGCCAGCAGCCAGGGACATCGGGTCACAGATACGCAGTATTTT
CASSQGHRVTDTQYF